The clone carrying this T cell receptor (beta chain) was picked up many times. Its antigen is still unknown. This sample is drawn from a study of response to subunit inactivated influenza vaccine. Overall study findings and caveats: The authors suggested that every seasonal influenza vaccination recruits few new T cells.

TCRdb re-called the RT-PCR reads through MiXCR, storing one row per CDR3 protein. The sample has almost 600,000 distinct CDR3 sequences, roughly 15% seen once. Germline values: CDR1 LGHNA, CDR2 YSLEER. The CDR3 spans 15 residues. The V segment lost 4 bases and the J segment 4 bases; nucleotides outside the gene matches: 3. Sequencing was performed on PBMCs from blood, taken approximately 12 days after vaccination. The V and J genes are TRBV4-3 and TRBJ2-3, with TRBD2 matching over 12 bases. This clonotype originated in a man in his forties or fifties who received an inactivated influenza vaccine. CDR3 sequence (DNA): TGCGCCAGCAGCCTACGACTAGCGGGAGCAGATACGCAGTATTTT. Translation gives CASSLRLAGADTQYF.